One sample yielded the 20 T cell receptor beta chains listed below, sequenced in a study of blood T cell repertoires in COVID-19. Some clones are missing from TCRdb's copy, which holds only in-frame ones; the method was immunoSEQ multiplex PCR. This sample has around 150,000 clones, with about four fifths found just once. Sequencing was performed on PBMCs or T cells enriched from blood (not recorded which). The source is a woman aged 50 to 65 with acute COVID-19.

The chain uses TRBV30 and TRBJ1-2, with 8 bases that match TRBD1. This CDR3 is 16 amino acids long. J was trimmed by 2 bases and V by 2 bases; bases with no gene match: 10. Per the germline V gene, CDR1 is GTSNPN and CDR2 is SVGIG (reference sequence). CDR3: CAWSIRTGRWNYGYTF. CDR3 sequence (DNA): TGTGCCTGGAGTATACGGACAGGGAGATGGAACTATGGCTACACCTTC.

The gene calls are TRBV7-2 and TRBJ2-1, with 13 bases lining up with TRBD2. This CDR3 spans 15 amino acids. J was trimmed by 3 bases and V by 8 bases; bases with no gene match: 4. Germline V CDR1 and CDR2: SGHTA, FQGNSA. The CDR3 coding sequence is TGTGCCAGCGTCCGGACTAGCGGGAGCTACAATGAGCAGTTCTTC. Translation: CASVRTSGSYNEQFF. Drawing the rest from reference TRBV7-2 and TRBJ2-1, the complete variable domain is GAGVSQSPSNKVTEKGKDVELRCDPISGHTALYWYRQSLGQGLEFLIYFQGNSAPDKSGLPSDRFSAERTGGSVSTLTIQRTQQEDSAVYLCASVRTSGSYNEQFFGPGTRLTVL.

The chain has TRBV7-9 and TRBJ2-3, with D possibly matching TRBD2 (6 bases). CDR3 length equals 13 residues. Germline loops: CDR1 SEHNR, CDR2 FQNEAQ (reference sequence). The V and J ends lost 8 bases and 2 bases respectively, with 11 bases between them. CDR3 in amino acids: CASRGADTDTQYF. The CDR3 DNA follows: TGTGCCAGCCGCGGGGCAGACACAGATACGCAGTATTTT.

V is TRBV19 and J is TRBJ1-1; 7 bases line up with TRBD1. Per germline, CDR1 LNHDA and CDR2 SQIVND (reference sequence). This CDR3 is built from 13 residues. With 5 bases clipped from V and 3 bases from J, the junction kept 3 bases outside the gene matches. CDR3 region: CASSADRDTEAFF. CDR3 DNA: TGTGCCAGTAGTGCCGACAGGGACACTGAAGCTTTCTTT.

This clone was seen only a few times. The genes are TRBV11-2 and TRBJ2-1; D might be TRBD2 (6 bases). Trimming removed 5 bases from V and 2 bases from J, with 16 bases in between. Per germline, CDR1 SGHAT and CDR2 FQNNGV. The CDR3 is 16 amino acids. CDR3 residues: CASSPRIAAPYNEQFF. The CDR3 nucleotides read TGTGCCAGCAGCCCAAGAATAGCGGCCCCCTACAATGAGCAGTTCTTC.

The chain employs TRBV11-2 and TRBJ2-1; 7 positions agree with TRBD2. The CDR3 is 14 residues long. Per the germline V gene, CDR1 is SGHAT and CDR2 is FQNNGV. Unmatched junction bases numbered 9, after V lost 8 bases and J lost 5 bases. The CDR3 nucleotides are TGTGCCAGCGAACCGGGACTACCGAACAATGAGCAGTTCTTC. Amino acid sequence: CASEPGLPNNEQFF. The full variable domain, with the rest looked up from reference TRBV11-2 and TRBJ2-1, is EAGVAQSPRYKIIEKRQSVAFWCNPISGHATLYWYQQILGQGPKLLIQFQNNGVVDDSQLPKDRFSAERLKGVDSTLKIQPAKLEDSAVYLCASEPGLPNNEQFFGPGTRLTVL.

V is TRBV12-3 or TRBV12-4 and J is TRBJ2-1; 13 nucleotides match TRBD2. This CDR3 is 13 amino acids long. V was pared by 5 bases and J by 10 bases, with 2 bases of the junction left unmatched. CDR3 DNA sequence: TGTGCCAGCAGTCGACTAGCGGGAGGCGAGCAGTTCTTC. This gives the protein CASSRLAGGEQFF.

The chain joins TRBV5-1 to TRBJ1-1; TRBD1 is a possible D gene (5 bases). Germline CDR1 SGHRS, CDR2 YFSETQ. V gave up 2 bases and J gave up 2 bases, with 13 bases separating them. The CDR3 length is 15 residues. The CDR3 region is CASSFYFGGNTEAFF. The CDR3 bases are TGCGCCAGCAGCTTTTATTTCGGGGGAAACACTGAAGCTTTCTTT.

The chain uses TRBV2 and TRBJ1-3; D might be TRBD1 (6 bases). With 5 bases removed from V and 0 bases from J, the gap between germline ends came to 11 bases. This CDR3 region has 15 residues. From germline, CDR1 is SNHLY and CDR2 FYNNEI. This CDR3 reads CASSRDTGSGNTIYF. The CDR3 DNA reads as TGTGCCAGCAGTCGGGACACCGGCTCTGGAAACACCATATATTTT. The full variable domain, rest sourced from reference TRBV2 and TRBJ1-3, is EPEVTQTPSHQVTQMGQEVILRCVPISNHLYFYWYRQILGQKVEFLVSFYNNEISEKSEIFDDQFSVERPDGSNFTLKIRSTKLEDSAMYFCASSRDTGSGNTIYFGEGSWLTVV.

The V call is TRBV5-1, the J call TRBJ2-3, with 8 bases matching TRBD2. Trimming took 2 bases from V and 1 from J; bases not matched to a gene: 0. This CDR3 is built from 14 residues. The germline V gene encodes CDR1 SGHRS and CDR2 YFSETQ. Here the CDR3 DNA reads TGCGCCAGCAGCTTACTAGCGGGCACAGATACGCAGTATTTT. This codes for CASSLLAGTDTQYF.

The V and J genes are TRBV5-1 and TRBJ1-2; D call uncertain. Germline CDR1 and CDR2: SGHRS and YFSETQ. Trimming took 0 bases from V and 5 from J, leaving 8 bases between them. The CDR3 contains 13 residues. The CDR3 coding sequence is TGCGCCAGCAGCTTGGGGCAGTTATATGGCTACACCTTC. Amino acid sequence: CASSLGQLYGYTF.

This clone was seen a few times. The V call is TRBV30, the J call TRBJ1-5; D is possibly TRBD1 (5 bases). The germline CDR1 and CDR2 sequences are GTSNPN and SVGIG (reference sequence). The CDR3 has 18 residues. V lost 0 bases and J 2 bases, leaving 20 bases between the germline ends. This CDR3 reads CAWSVRLQDTRGNQPQHF. The CDR3 nucleotides are TGTGCCTGGAGTGTACGGTTGCAGGACACCCGGGGCAATCAGCCCCAGCATTTT.

The gene calls are TRBV4-1 and TRBJ2-3, with D perhaps matching TRBD1 (8 bases). The CDR3 spans 20 residues. The V and J ends lost 2 bases and 4 bases respectively, with 28 bases between them. The germline CDR1 and CDR2 sequences are MGHRA and YSYEKL. CDR3 coding DNA: TGCGCCAGCAGCCAAAAGGGAGACAGGGGCCACGCGGGGGTCGCAGATACGCAGTATTTT. This codes for CASSQKGDRGHAGVADTQYF.

The genes are TRBV12-5 and TRBJ2-1; 13 positions agree with TRBD2. V trimming: 6 bases; J trimming: 0 bases; junction bases outside the gene matches: 2. This CDR3 has 16 residues. CDR1 LGHNT and CDR2 FRNRAP come from the germline V gene. CDR3 bases: TGTGCTAGTGGGTGGACTAGCGGGAGCTCCTACAATGAGCAGTTCTTC. It translates to CASGWTSGSSYNEQFF. Drawing the rest from reference TRBV12-5 and TRBJ2-1, the complete variable domain is DARVTQTPRHKVTEMGQEVTMRCQPILGHNTVFWYRQTMMQGLELLAYFRNRAPLDDSGMPKDRFSAEMPDATLATLKIQPSEPRDSAVYFCASGWTSGSSYNEQFFGPGTRLTVL.

The chain combines TRBV28 with TRBJ2-5, with a weak D call TRBD2 (6 bases). V was cut by 3 bases and J by 4 bases, with 18 bases left in between. Germline values: CDR1 MDHEN, CDR2 SYDVKM. The CDR3 is 16 residues long. The CDR3 loop reads CASSLRGLGAVETQYF. The CDR3 DNA sequence: TGTGCCAGCAGTTTGCGGGGTTTGGGAGCAGTAGAGACCCAGTACTTC.

V gene TRBV5-1 combines with J gene TRBJ2-7; D ambiguous. CDR1 and CDR2 from the germline V gene are SGHRS and YFSETQ. Trimming cost V 4 bases and J 0 bases, with 14 bases left between them. The CDR3 length is 15 residues. CDR3 region: CASSPLTRSSYEQYF. The CDR3 DNA sequence: TGCGCCAGCAGCCCGCTAACACGGAGCTCCTACGAGCAGTACTTC.

This chain uses TRBV28 with TRBJ1-1; D uncertain. Germline CDR1 and CDR2: MDHEN and SYDVKM. CDR3 length: 13 residues. Trimming stripped 5 bases from V and 4 bases from J, with 11 bases between. CDR3 nucleotide sequence: TGTGCCAGCAGTCCCCGTTTGGCCACTGAAGCTTTCTTT. This gives the protein CASSPRLATEAFF.

The rearrangement joins TRBV5-1 to TRBJ2-6; unclear D gene. The CDR3 has 14 residues. Trimming removed 0 bases at V and 2 bases at J, with 3 bases between. Germline V gene data show CDR1 as SGHRS and CDR2 as YFSETQ. CDR3 coding DNA: TGCGCCAGCAGCTTGGCCGCTGGGGCCAACGTCCTGACTTTC. Amino acids: CASSLAAGANVLTF.

V is TRBV25-1 and J is TRBJ2-7; 7 bases fit TRBD1. The CDR3 spans 12 residues. With 11 bases clipped from V and 2 bases from J, the junction kept 6 bases outside the gene matches. Germline lookup yields CDR1 MGHDK and CDR2 SYGVNS. DNA of the CDR3: TGTGCCTCTCGGGACAGCACCTACGAGCAGTACTTC. Translating it yields CASRDSTYEQYF.

This chain joins TRBV24-1 and TRBJ2-5, with a weak D call TRBD2 (6 bases). Germline CDR1 reads KGHDR; CDR2 reads SFDVKD. The CDR3 length is 16 residues. The V gene lost 1 base and the J gene lost 5 bases, with 16 bases spanning the gap. The CDR3 nucleotides read TGTGCCACCAGTGATTTCGGATCGGAGGGGTCGGAGACCCAGTACTTC. This codes for CATSDFGSEGSETQYF.